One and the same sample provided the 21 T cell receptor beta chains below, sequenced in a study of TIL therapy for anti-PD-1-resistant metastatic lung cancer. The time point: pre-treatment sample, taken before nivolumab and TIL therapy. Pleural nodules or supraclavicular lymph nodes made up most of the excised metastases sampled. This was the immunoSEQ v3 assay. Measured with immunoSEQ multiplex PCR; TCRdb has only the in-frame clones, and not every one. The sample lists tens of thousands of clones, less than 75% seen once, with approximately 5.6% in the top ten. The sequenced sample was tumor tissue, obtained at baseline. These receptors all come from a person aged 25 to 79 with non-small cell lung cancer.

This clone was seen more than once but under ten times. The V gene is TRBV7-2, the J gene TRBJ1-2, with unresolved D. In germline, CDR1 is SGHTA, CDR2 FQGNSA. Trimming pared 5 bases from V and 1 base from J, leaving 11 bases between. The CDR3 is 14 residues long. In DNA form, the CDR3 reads TGTGCCAGCAGCCCAACCCGGGGTAACTATGGCTACACCTTC. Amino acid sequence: CASSPTRGNYGYTF.

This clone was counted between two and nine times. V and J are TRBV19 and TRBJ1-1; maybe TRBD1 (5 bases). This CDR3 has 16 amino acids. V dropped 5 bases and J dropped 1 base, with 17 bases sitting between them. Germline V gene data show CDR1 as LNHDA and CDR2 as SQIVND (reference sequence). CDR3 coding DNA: TGTGCCAGTAGTCAGCGCAGGGAATACGGGAACACTGAAGCTTTCTTT. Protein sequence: CASSQRREYGNTEAFF.

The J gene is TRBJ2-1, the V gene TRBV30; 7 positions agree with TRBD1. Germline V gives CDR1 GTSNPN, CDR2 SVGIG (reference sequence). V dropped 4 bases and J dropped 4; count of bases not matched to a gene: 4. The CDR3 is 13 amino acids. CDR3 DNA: TGTGCCTGGACCGGGACAGCATACAATGAGCAGTTCTTC. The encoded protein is CAWTGTAYNEQFF.

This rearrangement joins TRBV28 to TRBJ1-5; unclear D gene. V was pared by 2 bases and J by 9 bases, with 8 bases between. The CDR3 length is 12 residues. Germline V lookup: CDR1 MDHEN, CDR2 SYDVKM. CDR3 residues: CASSLALGPQHF. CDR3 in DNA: TGTGCCAGCAGTTTAGCCCTAGGGCCCCAGCATTTT.

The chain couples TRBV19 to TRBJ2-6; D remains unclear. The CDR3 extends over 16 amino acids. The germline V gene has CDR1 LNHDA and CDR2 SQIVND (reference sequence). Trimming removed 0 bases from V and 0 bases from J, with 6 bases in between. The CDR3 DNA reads TGTGCCAGTAGTATAGAGGCCGGCTCTGGGGCCAACGTCCTGACTTTC. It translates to CASSIEAGSGANVLTF.

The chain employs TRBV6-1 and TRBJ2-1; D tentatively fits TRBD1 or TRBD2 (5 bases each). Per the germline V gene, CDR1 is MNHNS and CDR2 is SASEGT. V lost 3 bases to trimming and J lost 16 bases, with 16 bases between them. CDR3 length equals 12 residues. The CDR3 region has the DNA TGTGCCAGCAGTGATGTAAGAGGCCGGGACTTCTTC. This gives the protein CASSDVRGRDFF.

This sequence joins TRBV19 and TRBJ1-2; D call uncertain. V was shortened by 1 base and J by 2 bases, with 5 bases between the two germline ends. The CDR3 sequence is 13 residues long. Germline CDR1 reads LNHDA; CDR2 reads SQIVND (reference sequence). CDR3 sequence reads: CASSIGVNYGYTF. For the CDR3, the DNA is TGTGCCAGTAGTATAGGAGTAAACTATGGCTACACCTTC.

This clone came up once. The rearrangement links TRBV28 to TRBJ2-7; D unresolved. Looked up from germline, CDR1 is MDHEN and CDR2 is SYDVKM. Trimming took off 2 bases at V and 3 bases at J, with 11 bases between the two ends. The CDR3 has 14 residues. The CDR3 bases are TGTGCCAGCAGTTTAGCTTTCGGCGGCTACGAGCAGTACTTC. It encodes CASSLAFGGYEQYF. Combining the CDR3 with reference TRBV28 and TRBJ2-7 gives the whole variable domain DVKVTQSSRYLVKRTGEKVFLECVQDMDHENMFWYRQDPGLGLRLIYFSYDVKMKEKGDIPEGYSVSREKKERFSLILESASTNQTSMYLCASSLAFGGYEQYFGPGTRLTVT.

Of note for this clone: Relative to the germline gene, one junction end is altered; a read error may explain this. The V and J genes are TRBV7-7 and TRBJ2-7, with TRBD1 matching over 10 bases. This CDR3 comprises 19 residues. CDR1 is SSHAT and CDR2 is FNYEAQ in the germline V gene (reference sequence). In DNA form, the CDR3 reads TGTGCTAGCAGCTCCACCACCACCAGCCCTGACAGGGGGCAATACGAGCAGTACTTC. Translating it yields CASSSTTTSPDRGQYEQYF.

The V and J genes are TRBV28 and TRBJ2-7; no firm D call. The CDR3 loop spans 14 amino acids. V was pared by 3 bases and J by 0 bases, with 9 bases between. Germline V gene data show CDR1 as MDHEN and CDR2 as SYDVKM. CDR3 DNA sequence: TGTGCCAGCAGTTTCCTCGTAGCCTCCTACGAGCAGTACTTC. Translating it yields CASSFLVASYEQYF.

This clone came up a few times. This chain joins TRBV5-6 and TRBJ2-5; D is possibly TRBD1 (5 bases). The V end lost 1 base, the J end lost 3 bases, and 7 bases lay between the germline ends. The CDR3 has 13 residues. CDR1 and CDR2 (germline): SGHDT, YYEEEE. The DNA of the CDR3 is TGTGCCAGCAGCTTGAGCAGGGAAGAGACCCAGTACTTC. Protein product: CASSLSREETQYF.

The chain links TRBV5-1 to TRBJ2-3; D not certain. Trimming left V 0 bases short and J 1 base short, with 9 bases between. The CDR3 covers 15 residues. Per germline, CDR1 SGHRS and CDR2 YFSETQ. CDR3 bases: TGCGCCAGCAGCTTGGACGTAAGGGGCACAGATACGCAGTATTTT. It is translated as CASSLDVRGTDTQYF.

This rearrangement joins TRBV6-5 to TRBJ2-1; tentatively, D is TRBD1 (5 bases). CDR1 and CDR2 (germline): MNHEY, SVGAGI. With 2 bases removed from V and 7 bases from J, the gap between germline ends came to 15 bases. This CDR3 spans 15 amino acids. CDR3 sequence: CASSYGAGIVNEQFF. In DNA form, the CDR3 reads TGTGCCAGCAGTTACGGCGCAGGGATAGTAAATGAGCAGTTCTTC.

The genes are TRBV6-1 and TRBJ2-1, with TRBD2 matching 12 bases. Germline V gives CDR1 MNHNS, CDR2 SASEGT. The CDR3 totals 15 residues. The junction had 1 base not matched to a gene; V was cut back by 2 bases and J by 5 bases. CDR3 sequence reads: CASSETSGGHNEQFF. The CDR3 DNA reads TGTGCCAGCAGTGAAACTAGCGGGGGGCACAATGAGCAGTTCTTC.

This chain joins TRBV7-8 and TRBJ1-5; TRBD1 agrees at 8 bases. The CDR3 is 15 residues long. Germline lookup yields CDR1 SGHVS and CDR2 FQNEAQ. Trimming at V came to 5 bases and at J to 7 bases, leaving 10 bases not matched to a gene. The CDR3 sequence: CASSPGQGPRQPQHF. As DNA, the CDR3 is TGTGCCAGCAGCCCCGGACAGGGACCTCGGCAGCCCCAGCATTTT.

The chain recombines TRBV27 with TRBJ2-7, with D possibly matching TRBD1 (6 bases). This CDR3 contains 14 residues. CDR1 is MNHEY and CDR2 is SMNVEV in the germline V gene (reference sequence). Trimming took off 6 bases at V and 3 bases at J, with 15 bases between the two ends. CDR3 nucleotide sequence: TGTGCCAGCAGAGGGTTAGGACAGAGCTACGAGCAGTACTTC. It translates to CASRGLGQSYEQYF.

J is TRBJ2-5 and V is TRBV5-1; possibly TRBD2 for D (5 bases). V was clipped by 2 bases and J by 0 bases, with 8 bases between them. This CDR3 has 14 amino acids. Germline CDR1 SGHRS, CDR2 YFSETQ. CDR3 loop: CASSFNGNQETQYF. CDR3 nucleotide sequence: TGCGCCAGCAGCTTTAACGGGAACCAAGAGACCCAGTACTTC.

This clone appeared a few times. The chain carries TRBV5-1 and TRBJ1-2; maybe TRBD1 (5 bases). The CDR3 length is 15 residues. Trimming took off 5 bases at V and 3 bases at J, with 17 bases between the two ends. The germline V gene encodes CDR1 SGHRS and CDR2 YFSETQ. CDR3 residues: CASRFVGGTYYGYTF. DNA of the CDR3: TGCGCCAGCAGATTTGTCGGAGGGACCTACTATGGCTACACCTTC.

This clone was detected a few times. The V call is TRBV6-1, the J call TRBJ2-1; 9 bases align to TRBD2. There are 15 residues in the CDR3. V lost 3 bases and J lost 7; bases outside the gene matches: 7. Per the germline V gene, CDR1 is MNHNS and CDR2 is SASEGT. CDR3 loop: CASSEVSGRPNEQFF. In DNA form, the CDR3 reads TGTGCCAGCAGTGAGGTTAGCGGGAGACCTAATGAGCAGTTCTTC.

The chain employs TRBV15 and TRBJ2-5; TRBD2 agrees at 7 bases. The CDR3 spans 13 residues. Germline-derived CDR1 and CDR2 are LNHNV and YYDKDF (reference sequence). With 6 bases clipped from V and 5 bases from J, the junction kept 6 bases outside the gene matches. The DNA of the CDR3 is TGTGCCACCAGAGGACTAGGGGCGGAGACCCAGTACTTC. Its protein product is CATRGLGAETQYF. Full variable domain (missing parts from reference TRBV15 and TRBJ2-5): DAMVIQNPRYQVTQFGKPVTLSCSQTLNHNVMYWYQQKSSQAPKLLFHYYDKDFNNEADTPDNFQSRRPNTSFCFLDIRSPGLGDTAMYLCATRGLGAETQYFGPGTRLLVL.

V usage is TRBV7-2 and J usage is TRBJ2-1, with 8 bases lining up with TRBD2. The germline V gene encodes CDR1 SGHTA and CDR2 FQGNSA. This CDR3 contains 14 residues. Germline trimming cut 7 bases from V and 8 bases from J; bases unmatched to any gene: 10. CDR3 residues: CASNLDGRADEQFF. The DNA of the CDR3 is TGTGCCAGCAATCTGGACGGGAGGGCCGATGAGCAGTTCTTC. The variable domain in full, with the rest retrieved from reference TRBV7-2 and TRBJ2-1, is GAGVSQSPSNKVTEKGKDVELRCDPISGHTALYWYRQSLGQGLEFLIYFQGNSAPDKSGLPSDRFSAERTGGSVSTLTIQRTQQEDSAVYLCASNLDGRADEQFFGPGTRLTVL.